This entry concerns a single T cell receptor (beta chain). No antigen is known for it. This sample is drawn from a study of CD8 T cells in Susac syndrome. At the level of the study: Of the sequenced Susac syndrome patients, about six had active disease and roughly eight were in remission.

Overall study results and limits: Only a relatively small number of individuals were included in the TCR sequencing and HLA analysis. Clonal expansion of Susac CD8+ cells peaked in TEMRA cells, and it also peaked in active patients.

cDNA came from around 0.5 to 1 ug RNA primed by random hexamers. TCRdb re-called the immunoSEQ multiplex PCR reads through MiXCR, storing one row per CDR3 protein. The sample has under 95,000 distinct CDR3 sequences, roughly 94% seen once. Sequencing of TCR beta covered CD8+ and CD4+ T cells obtained from blood. CDR1 MNHEY and CDR2 SVGEGT come from the germline V gene. V lost 7 bases, J lost 7 bases, and 14 bases lay in between. CDR3 length equals 12 residues. Material: CD8+ T cells from PBMCs. This chain uses TRBV6-2 or TRBV6-3 with TRBJ2-7; D is unresolved. The receptor's source is a human donor with Susac syndrome. Here the CDR3 DNA reads TGTGCCAGCAAGCTCTCACTGGGGGAGCAGTACTTC. Translation gives CASKLSLGEQYF.